This T cell receptor beta chain is from a study of CD8 T cells in Susac syndrome. V lost 0 bases and J 11 bases, leaving 9 bases between the germline ends. From germline, CDR1 is DFQATT and CDR2 SNEGSKA (reference sequence). CDR3 length equals 11 residues. After extraction with the RNeasy kit, about 0.5 to 1 ug of the RNA was reverse transcribed using random hexamers. MiXCR was run by TCRdb on the immunoSEQ multiplex PCR reads, yielding one entry per CDR3 protein. Of 120,000 to 150,000 distinct CDR3 sequences in the sample, roughly 95% are singletons; the top ten hold less than 0.085%. This receptor was obtained from a human donor with Susac syndrome. The genes are TRBV20-1 and TRBJ2-3; possible D gene TRBD1, 6 bases. The sequencing input was CD4+ T cells from PBMCs. The CDR3 nucleotides read TGCAGTGCTAGAGATGGGGGCCAGCAGTATTTT. It translates to CSARDGGQQYF.